This T cell receptor beta chain was found in a study of TIL therapy for anti-PD-1-resistant metastatic lung cancer. Study as a whole: Progressing patients received lymphodepletion, expanded TIL infusion and IL-2.

As for time point: pre-treatment sample, taken before nivolumab and TIL therapy. Germline-derived CDR1 and CDR2 are MDHEN and SYDVKM. The V end was cut by 10 bases, the J end by 5 bases, with 11 bases between. The length of the CDR3 is 11 residues. The immunoSEQ assay was v3. Survey-level samples got about 2 million read pairs; deep-level samples got roughly 5-6.5 million. Sequencing was performed with immunoSEQ multiplex PCR; in TCRdb, only in-frame clones are kept and a portion is missing. Seen here are more than 50,000 clones, around 86% observed once, and the top ten hold just over 2.5%. This TCR was recovered from a person aged 30 to 80 with non-small cell lung cancer. This chain uses TRBV28 with TRBJ1-2; possible D gene TRBD1, 5 bases. The sequences come from blood, collected at baseline. This chain's CDR3 is CATAGGYGYTF. In DNA form, the CDR3 reads TGTGCCACCGCCGGGGGGTATGGCTACACCTTC.